This T cell receptor beta chain was profiled in a study of memory CD4+ T cells and cytomegalovirus serostatus. General study points: Each of approximately 69 CMV-associated TCRbeta sequences occurred in one to five individuals.

The CDR3 runs to 17 residues. The germline CDR1 and CDR2 sequences are SEHNR and FQNEAQ (reference sequence). V gave up 5 bases and J gave up 4 bases; unmatched junction bases: 12. Under the authors' procedure: After removing out-of-frame reads, approximately 2 million distinct TCRbeta sequences remained. The table came from immunoSEQ multiplex PCR; TCRdb's copy has only in-frame clones and leaves some out. V, J and clone size are taken as reported in that table, and D and trimming were inferred from the DNA itself. This sample has 40,000 to 55,000 clones, with around 82% found just once. A note on this clone: Its cognate antigen is unknown.

The sort gate was single viable CD3+CD4+CD8-CD45RO+ cells for memory CD4+ T cells. Serostatus was set by detecting CMV pp150, pp28, p38, p52 IgG. Total CD4+ T cells were enriched by CD4 positive selection. The chain joins TRBV7-9 to TRBJ2-7; 12 bases are a match to TRBD2. The sequencing input was memory CD4+ T cells from blood. This clonotype was sampled from an adult in good health and CMV-seronegative. The DNA for the CDR3 is TGTGCCAGCAGCCTCGTGAAGCGGACTAGCGGGATGTACGAGCAGTACTTC. Translated: CASSLVKRTSGMYEQYF. Combining the CDR3 with reference TRBV7-9 and TRBJ2-7 gives the whole variable domain DTGVSQNPRHKITKRGQNVTFRCDPISEHNRLYWYRQTLGQGPEFLTYFQNEAQLEKSRLLSDRFSAERPKGSFSTLEIQRTEQGDSAMYLCASSLVKRTSGMYEQYFGPGTRLTVT.